These 4 T cell receptor beta chains were sequenced from one sample in a study of cytomegalovirus exposure and HLA in healthy donors (dated by TCRdb to about 2017). The library came from the immunoSEQ multiplex PCR assay. The multiplex PCR relied on a mix of 60 forward primers for TCR Vbeta segments and 13 reverse primers for TCR Jbeta segments. Imported from immuneACCESS, the table was reduced by TCRdb to in-frame sequences with V and J called. These copies leave out some clones; in studies compared against another copy, an unresolved V gene accounts for under half, and the cause of the remainder is not known. This sample holds about 130,000 clones; approximately 90% were observed only once. Under 6.5% of the sample is taken by the ten largest. The sequenced sample consisted of PBMCs. Receptor source: a woman in her twenties or thirties in good health and CMV-seronegative.

The chain has TRBV11-1 and TRBJ2-3, with 9 bases that match TRBD2. After removal of 7 bases from V and 4 bases from J, the junction contained 9 bases not matched to a gene. This CDR3 is built from 15 residues. CDR1 is SGHAT, CDR2 FQDESV, per germline (reference sequence). This CDR3 reads CASTTSGSVADTQYF. CDR3 sequence (DNA): TGTGCCAGCACCACTAGCGGGTCAGTGGCAGATACGCAGTATTTT. The variable domain in full, with the rest retrieved from reference TRBV11-1 and TRBJ2-3, is EAEVAQSPRYKITEKSQAVAFWCDPISGHATLYWYRQILGQGPELLVQFQDESVVDDSQLPKDRFSAERLKGVDSTLKIQPAELGDSAMYLCASTTSGSVADTQYFGPGTRLTVL.

The chain couples TRBV29-1 to TRBJ1-3, with a tentative D call TRBD1 (5 bases). This CDR3 spans 13 amino acids. The V and J ends lost 2 bases and 3 bases respectively, with 8 bases between them. Germline V gene lookup returns CDR1 SQVTM and CDR2 ANQGSEA. The CDR3 sequence: CSVESGGGNTIYF. Here the CDR3 DNA reads TGCAGCGTTGAATCCGGGGGTGGAAACACCATATATTTT.

The sample holds a few counts of this clone. The V call is TRBV5-1, the J call TRBJ1-1, with D unresolved. This CDR3 comprises 13 residues. Per germline, CDR1 SGHRS and CDR2 YFSETQ. Trimming took 0 bases from V and 4 from J, leaving 7 bases between them. The CDR3 sequence is CASSLGASTEAFF. The CDR3, as DNA: TGCGCCAGCAGCTTGGGGGCGAGCACTGAAGCTTTCTTT.

V and J are TRBV30 and TRBJ1-6; TRBD1 is a possible D gene (6 bases). V gave up 3 bases and J gave up 10 bases, with 10 bases separating them. The germline V gene has CDR1 GTSNPN and CDR2 SVGIG (reference sequence). This CDR3 region has 12 residues. This CDR3 reads CAWRGTHSPLHF. As DNA, the CDR3 is TGTGCCTGGAGGGGGACACACTCACCCCTCCACTTT.